This is a list of T cell receptor beta chains from one sample in a study of blood T cell repertoires in COVID-19. Some clones are missing from TCRdb's copy, which holds only in-frame ones; the method was immunoSEQ multiplex PCR. The profile covers around 140,000 clones, with over 75% appearing a single time and roughly 1.6% taken by the ten largest. The sample taken for sequencing was peripheral blood. These receptors were collected from a woman in her forties or fifties with acute or convalescent COVID-19. Each CDR3 is given with its conserved first and last residue. D genes are given only for firm matches. Some rows mark clone size as missing; the rest say once, few, many or name a class of expanded clone.

.,13,TRBV6-5,.,TRBJ2-1,TGTGCCAGCAGTTACGGGCAATACAATGAGCAGTTCTTC,CASSYGQYNEQFF
.,17,TRBV11-3,TRBD2,TRBJ2-1,TGTGCCAGCAGCCTAGCCCTAGCGGGCGACTCCTACAATGAGCAGTTCTTC,CASSLALAGDSYNEQFF
.,15,TRBV15,TRBD1,TRBJ1-1,TGTGCCACCAGCACCCCGGGACAGGGAAGGACTGAAGCTTTCTTT,CATSTPGQGRTEAFF
.,15,TRBV10-1,TRBD2,TRBJ2-2,TGCGCCAGCAGCGTGACTAGCGGGAACACCGGGGAGCTGTTTTTT,CASSVTSGNTGELFF
.,15,TRBV6-5,.,TRBJ2-3,TGTGCCAGCAGTTACTACGGGATGAGATCAGATACGCAGTATTTT,CASSYYGMRSDTQYF
few,13,TRBV6-5,.,TRBJ1-1,TGTGCCAGCAGGATCGCCAGGAACACTGAAGCTTTCTTT,CASRIARNTEAFF
.,15,TRBV4-2,TRBD2,TRBJ2-7,TGTGCCAGCAGCCCCCACGGGGGGGTAAGATACGAGCAGTACTTC,CASSPHGGVRYEQYF
.,16,TRBV4-2,.,TRBJ2-3,TGTGCCAGCAGCCCCTACGGGGAGGGGGTGGCAGATACGCAGTATTTT,CASSPYGEGVADTQYF
.,13,TRBV11-2,.,TRBJ1-2,TGTGCCAGCACCCTAGTCTCCAACTATGGCTACACCTTC,CASTLVSNYGYTF
.,12,TRBV30,.,TRBJ1-1,TGTGCCTGGAGTCTGTCCCGAACTAAAGCTTTCTTT,CAWSLSRTKAFF
.,15,TRBV5-6,.,TRBJ1-6,TGTGCCAGCCACAGGACAGCCTCCTATAATTCACCCCTCCACTTT,CASHRTASYNSPLHF
.,15,TRBV4-2,TRBD1,TRBJ1-3,TGTGCCAGCAGCCCTTTGACAGGGAGAGAAAACACCATATATTTT,CASSPLTGRENTIYF
.,13,TRBV19,.,TRBJ2-3,TGTGCCAGTAGTATAGGACTAGCAGATACGCAGTATTTT,CASSIGLADTQYF
.,14,TRBV10-3,.,TRBJ1-6,TGTGCCCATCGCCGGGACTCGAATAATTCACCCCTCCACTTT,CAHRRDSNNSPLHF
.,14,TRBV7-9,TRBD1,TRBJ1-1,TGTGCCAGCAGCTTCCGGACAGGGAGCACTGAAGCTTTCTTT,CASSFRTGSTEAFF
.,13,TRBV15,.,TRBJ1-6,TGTGCCACCAGCTCCCTTGAGTGGTCACCCCTCCACTTT,CATSSLEWSPLHF
few,16,TRBV28,TRBD2,TRBJ2-7,TGTGCCAGCAGTTTATTAACGGGACTAGCGATGTACGAGCAGTACTTC,CASSLLTGLAMYEQYF
.,14,TRBV18,TRBD1,TRBJ2-7,TGTGCCAGCTCACCGGGACAGGGATTCTACGAGCAGTACTTC,CASSPGQGFYEQYF
.,15,TRBV19,TRBD1,TRBJ2-7,TGTGCCAGTAGTATAGTTGGGACAGGGCCCTACGAGCAGTACTTC,CASSIVGTGPYEQYF
.,15,TRBV25-1,.,TRBJ1-2,TGTGCCAGCAGTGATCCCGGGGGGATGAACTATGGCTACACCTTC,CASSDPGGMNYGYTF
.,11,TRBV10-1,.,TRBJ2-7,TGCGCCAGCAGTGAGCTCGGCGAGCAGTACTTC,CASSELGEQYF
.,17,TRBV10-3,.,TRBJ1-6,TGTGCCATCAGTGCGGGACAATCGGGCTCCTATAATTCACCCCTCCACTTT,CAISAGQSGSYNSPLHF
.,13,TRBV11-2,.,TRBJ1-4,TGTGCCAGCAGCTTATTCGGGAATGAAAAACTGTTTTTT,CASSLFGNEKLFF
once,13,TRBV6-4,.,TRBJ2-1,TGTGCCAGCAGTGCGGGCTCCTACAATGAGCAGTTCTTC,CASSAGSYNEQFF
.,15,TRBV2,.,TRBJ1-5,TGTGCCAGCAGTCCTGACAAGAATAGCAATCAGCCCCAGCATTTT,CASSPDKNSNQPQHF
.,15,TRBV5-6,.,TRBJ1-1,TGTGCCAGCAGCTTGTCGGGGGGGCTCGGAAGTGAAGCTTTCTTT,CASSLSGGLGSEAFF